The 9 T cell receptor beta chains listed next were all sequenced from one sample in a study of T cell responses to AZD1222 COVID-19 vaccine. Assay used: immunoSEQ multiplex PCR; TCRdb lists only in-frame clones, some missing. The repertoire holds fewer than 100,000 clones, with roughly 80% as singletons. The sample here was peripheral blood, taken 28 days after the second AZD1222 dose. The receptors were sampled from an adult who received the AZD1222 COVID-19 vaccine.

The table lists this clone with a count of one. A read error may produce the germline difference seen at one junction end. V is TRBV18 and J is TRBJ1-2, with 8 bases identical to TRBD1. The CDR3 contains 12 residues. Germline V gives CDR1 KGHSH, CDR2 LQKENI. The CDR3 coding sequence is TGTGCCAGCTCACGTGGACAGGGCCCCCTTGCCTTC. This encodes CASSRGQGPLAF.

The chain couples TRBV27 to TRBJ2-7, with D possibly TRBD2 on 6 matching bases. This CDR3 has 16 amino acids. Trimming removed 1 base from V and 3 bases from J, with 16 bases in between. CDR1 is MNHEY, CDR2 SMNVEV, per germline (reference sequence). The chain's CDR3 is CASSLYGGTSDYEQYF. The CDR3, as DNA: TGTGCCAGCAGTTTATACGGGGGAACCTCCGACTACGAGCAGTACTTC.

Note on this clone: The same CDR3 arises from other DNA sequences in this sample as well. The V and J genes are TRBV10-1 and TRBJ2-2, with D possibly called TRBD1 or TRBD2 (6 bases each). Trimming pared 8 bases from V and 2 bases from J, leaving 9 bases between. The CDR3 length is 13 residues. CDR1 is WNHNN and CDR2 is SYGVQD in the germline V gene (reference sequence). The CDR3 spells CASGGPNTGELFF. CDR3 DNA: TGCGCCAGCGGGGGGCCCAACACCGGGGAGCTGTTTTTT.

This clone was counted only a few times. This sequence joins TRBV3-1 (or the pseudogene TRBV3-2) and TRBJ1-1; no clear D. Per the germline V gene, CDR1 is LGHDT and CDR2 is YNNKEL (reference sequence). Trimming took off 7 bases at V and 7 bases at J, with 7 bases between the two ends. This CDR3 comprises 10 residues. The CDR3 protein is CASNLFEAFF. The DNA for the CDR3 is TGTGCCAGCAACCTCTTTGAAGCTTTCTTT.

The chain combines TRBV19 with TRBJ1-6, with 11 bases fitting TRBD1. J gave up 1 base and V 3 bases, and 5 bases lay outside the gene matches. Germline V gene lookup returns CDR1 LNHDA and CDR2 SQIVND (reference sequence). The CDR3 runs to 18 residues. This CDR3 reads CASSMTGQGASYNSPLHF. In DNA, the CDR3 is TGTGCCAGTAGTATGACTGGACAGGGGGCATCCTATAATTCACCCCTCCACTTT.

This clone was detected only once. The chain employs TRBV6-5 and TRBJ1-1; D unclear. The V gene lost 0 bases and the J gene lost 1 base, with 9 bases spanning the gap. The CDR3 contains 15 residues. CDR1 is MNHEY, CDR2 SVGAGI, per germline. The CDR3 nucleotides read TGTGCCAGCAGTTACTCGGGGTGGGGGAACACTGAAGCTTTCTTT. Translating gives CASSYSGWGNTEAFF.

The chain employs TRBV15 and TRBJ2-1; D is unclear. The CDR3 consists of 13 residues. Trimming took 0 bases from V and 7 from J, leaving 7 bases between them. Germline CDR1 LNHNV, CDR2 YYDKDF (reference sequence). CDR3 in amino acids: CATSREGVNEQFF. Here the CDR3 DNA reads TGTGCCACCAGCAGAGAAGGAGTTAATGAGCAGTTCTTC. Based on the CDR3 plus reference TRBV15 and TRBJ2-1, the full variable domain is DAMVIQNPRYQVTQFGKPVTLSCSQTLNHNVMYWYQQKSSQAPKLLFHYYDKDFNNEADTPDNFQSRRPNTSFCFLDIRSPGLGDTAMYLCATSREGVNEQFFGPGTRLTVL.

V usage is TRBV25-1 and J usage is TRBJ1-3, with TRBD1 matching 8 bases. CDR1 is MGHDK and CDR2 is SYGVNS in the germline V gene. CDR3 length: 15 amino acids. After removal of 3 bases from V and 4 bases from J, the junction contained 5 bases not matched to a gene. The CDR3, as DNA: TGTGCCAGCAGTGATCAGGGGGCGCGGGGAAACACCATATATTTT. Its translation: CASSDQGARGNTIYF.

This chain links TRBV7-9 with TRBJ1-1; no reliable D call. Germline V gene lookup returns CDR1 SEHNR and CDR2 FQNEAQ (reference sequence). V was cut by 0 bases and J by 1 base, with 15 bases left in between. This CDR3 comprises 17 residues. CDR3 region: CASSLALRRAQNTEAFF. DNA for the CDR3: TGTGCCAGCAGCTTAGCGCTAAGGCGGGCTCAGAACACTGAAGCTTTCTTT. Complete variable domain (other parts from reference TRBV7-9 and TRBJ1-1): DTGVSQNPRHKITKRGQNVTFRCDPISEHNRLYWYRQTLGQGPEFLTYFQNEAQLEKSRLLSDRFSAERPKGSFSTLEIQRTEQGDSAMYLCASSLALRRAQNTEAFFGQGTRLTVV.